Described below is a single T cell receptor (beta chain) sequence and its context. The entry originates in a study of blood T cell repertoires in COVID-19. Study-level background: Samples came from the United States, Italy and Spain, spanning acute and convalescent COVID-19. T cells, B-cell-depleted T cells, or PBMCs supplied cDNA or gDNA.

Original handling: Researchers report that nucleated cell counts were estimated from reference gene primer amplification. Sequenced by immunoSEQ multiplex PCR; TCRdb stores in-frame clones only, minus some. V and J calls and clone size are as listed in that table; D and trimming were resolved from the DNA. This table holds 140,000 or so clones, roughly nine tenths found once. The CDR3 length is 14 residues. Trimming pared 5 bases from V and 2 bases from J, leaving 12 bases between. Germline CDR1 SGHAT, CDR2 FQDESV (reference sequence). This sequence joins TRBV11-1 and TRBJ1-2; a possible D gene is TRBD1 (5 bases). Sequencing was performed on peripheral blood. This clonotype was sampled from a human donor in a cohort sampled during active COVID-19. The CDR3, as DNA: TGTGCCAGCAGCGACGACAGTTTCAACTATGGCTACACCTTC. This encodes CASSDDSFNYGYTF.